Sequencing of this T cell receptor (beta chain) was carried out in a study of control samples from healthy donors and cancer patients. This CDR3 is built from 11 residues. V dropped 5 bases and J dropped 4 bases, with 6 bases sitting between them. Germline V gene data show CDR1 as LNHDA and CDR2 as SQIVND (reference sequence). The data were produced by immunoSEQ multiplex PCR, yet TCRdb's version contains in-frame clones alone and is incomplete. The data show about 120,000 clones, with more than 70% seen just once and around 3.5% held by the top ten. The sequence was obtained from a man aged 35 to 55 in good health. J is TRBJ2-7 and V is TRBV19; no firm D call. Specimen: blood. In nucleotides, the CDR3 is TGTGCCAGTAGTGGGCTATACGAGCAGTACTTC. It encodes CASSGLYEQYF.